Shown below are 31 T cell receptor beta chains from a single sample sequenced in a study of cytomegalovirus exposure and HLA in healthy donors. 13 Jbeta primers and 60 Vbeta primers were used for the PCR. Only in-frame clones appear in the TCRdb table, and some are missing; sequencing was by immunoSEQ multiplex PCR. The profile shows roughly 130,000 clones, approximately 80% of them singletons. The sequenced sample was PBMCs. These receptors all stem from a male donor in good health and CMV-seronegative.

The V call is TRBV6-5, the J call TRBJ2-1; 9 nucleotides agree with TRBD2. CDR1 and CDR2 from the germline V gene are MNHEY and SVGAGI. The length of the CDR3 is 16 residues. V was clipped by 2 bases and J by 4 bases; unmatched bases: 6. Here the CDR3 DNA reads TGTGCCAGCAGTTACGAGGGCGGGAGGGGATACAATGAGCAGTTCTTC. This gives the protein CASSYEGGRGYNEQFF.

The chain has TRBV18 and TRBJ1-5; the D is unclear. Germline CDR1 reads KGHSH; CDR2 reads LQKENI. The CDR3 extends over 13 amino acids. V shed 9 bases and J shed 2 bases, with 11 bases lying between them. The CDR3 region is CASTTGGNQPQHF. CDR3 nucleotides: TGTGCCAGTACTACCGGCGGCAATCAGCCCCAGCATTTT.

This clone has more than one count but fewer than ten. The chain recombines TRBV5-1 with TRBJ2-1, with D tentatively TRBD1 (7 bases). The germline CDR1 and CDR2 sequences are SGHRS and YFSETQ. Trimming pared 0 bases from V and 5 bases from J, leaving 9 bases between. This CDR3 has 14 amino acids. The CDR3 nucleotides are TGCGCCAGCAGCTTGGGCGGGACAGACAATGAGCAGTTCTTC. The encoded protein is CASSLGGTDNEQFF.

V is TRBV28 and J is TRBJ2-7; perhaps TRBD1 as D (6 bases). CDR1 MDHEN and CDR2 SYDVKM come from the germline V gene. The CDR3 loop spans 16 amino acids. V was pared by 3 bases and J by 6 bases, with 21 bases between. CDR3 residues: CASSLPTGRGRGEQYF. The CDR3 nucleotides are TGTGCCAGCAGTTTGCCGACAGGTAGGGGAAGGGGCGAGCAGTACTTC.

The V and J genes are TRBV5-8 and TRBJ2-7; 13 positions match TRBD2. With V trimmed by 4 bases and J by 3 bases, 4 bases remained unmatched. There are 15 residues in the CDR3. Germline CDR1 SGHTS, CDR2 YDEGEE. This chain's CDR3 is CASSGGTSGNYEQYF. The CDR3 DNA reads TGTGCCAGCAGCGGGGGGACTAGCGGGAACTACGAGCAGTACTTC.

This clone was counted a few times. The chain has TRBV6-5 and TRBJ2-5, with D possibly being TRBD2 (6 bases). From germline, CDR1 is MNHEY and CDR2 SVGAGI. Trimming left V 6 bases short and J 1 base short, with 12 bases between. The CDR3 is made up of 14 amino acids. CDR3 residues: CASRRDSTQETQYF. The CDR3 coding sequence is TGTGCCAGCAGACGGGACTCAACCCAAGAGACCCAGTACTTC.

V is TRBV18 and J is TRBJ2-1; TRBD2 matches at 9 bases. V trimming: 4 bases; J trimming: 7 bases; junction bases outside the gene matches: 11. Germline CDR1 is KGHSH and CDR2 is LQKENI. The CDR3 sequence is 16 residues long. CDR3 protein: CASSLTGSGGRNEQFF. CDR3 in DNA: TGTGCCAGCTCACTGACCGGGAGCGGGGGGCGGAATGAGCAGTTCTTC.

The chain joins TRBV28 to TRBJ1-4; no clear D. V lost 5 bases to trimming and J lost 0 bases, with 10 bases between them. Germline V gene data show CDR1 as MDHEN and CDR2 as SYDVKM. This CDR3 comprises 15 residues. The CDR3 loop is CASSATAPTNEKLFF. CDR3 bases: TGTGCCAGCAGTGCTACAGCACCAACTAATGAAAAACTGTTTTTT.

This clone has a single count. In DNA form, the CDR3 reads TGTGCCAGCAGCTTAGGCAGGGGTAGGTACGAGCAGTACTTC. It encodes CASSLGRGRYEQYF. V and J are TRBV11-2 and TRBJ2-7; the D gene is possibly TRBD1 (6 bases). The germline V and J ends were trimmed by 1 base and 4 bases, with 11 bases remaining between them. The length of the CDR3 is 14 residues. Germline values: CDR1 SGHAT, CDR2 FQNNGV.

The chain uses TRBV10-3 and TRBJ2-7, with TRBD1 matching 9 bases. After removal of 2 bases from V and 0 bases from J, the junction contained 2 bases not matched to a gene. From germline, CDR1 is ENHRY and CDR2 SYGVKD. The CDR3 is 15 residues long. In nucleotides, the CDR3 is TGTGCCATCAGTGAGGGACAGGGGTTCTCCTACGAGCAGTACTTC. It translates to CAISEGQGFSYEQYF.

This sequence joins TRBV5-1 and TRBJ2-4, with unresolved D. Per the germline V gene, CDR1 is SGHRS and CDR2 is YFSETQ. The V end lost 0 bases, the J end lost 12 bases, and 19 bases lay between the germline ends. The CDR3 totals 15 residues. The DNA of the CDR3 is TGCGCCAGCAGCTTGGAGCCTTTGAGCAACCCTAGTCAGTACTTC. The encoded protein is CASSLEPLSNPSQYF.

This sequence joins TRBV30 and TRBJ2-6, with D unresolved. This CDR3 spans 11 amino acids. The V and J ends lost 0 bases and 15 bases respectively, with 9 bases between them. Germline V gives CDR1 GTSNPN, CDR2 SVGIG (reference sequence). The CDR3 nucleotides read TGTGCCTGGAGTGTACTCCGCGGCCTGACTTTC. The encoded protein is CAWSVLRGLTF.

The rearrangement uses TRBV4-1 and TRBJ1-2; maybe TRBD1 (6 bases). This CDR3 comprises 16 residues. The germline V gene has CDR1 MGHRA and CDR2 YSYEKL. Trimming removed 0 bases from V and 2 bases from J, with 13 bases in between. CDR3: CASSQDPTGPNYGYTF. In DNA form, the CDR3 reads TGCGCCAGCAGCCAAGATCCCACAGGGCCGAACTATGGCTACACCTTC.

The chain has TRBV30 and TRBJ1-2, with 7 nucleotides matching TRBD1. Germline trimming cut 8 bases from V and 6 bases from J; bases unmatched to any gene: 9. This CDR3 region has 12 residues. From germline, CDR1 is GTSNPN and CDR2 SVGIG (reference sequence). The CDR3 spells CAGYAGTDGYTF. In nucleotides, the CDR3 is TGTGCCGGATACGCCGGGACAGATGGCTACACCTTC.

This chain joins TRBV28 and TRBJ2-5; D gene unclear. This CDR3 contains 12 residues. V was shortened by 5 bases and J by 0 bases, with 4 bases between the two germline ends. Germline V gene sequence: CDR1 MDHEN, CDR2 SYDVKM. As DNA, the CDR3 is TGTGCCAGCAGTCAGTACCAAGAGACCCAGTACTTC. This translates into CASSQYQETQYF.

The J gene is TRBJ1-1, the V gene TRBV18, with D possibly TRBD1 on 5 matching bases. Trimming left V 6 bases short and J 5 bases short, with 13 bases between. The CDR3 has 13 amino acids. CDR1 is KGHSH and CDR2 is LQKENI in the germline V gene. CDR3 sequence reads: CASSQGPGTEAFF. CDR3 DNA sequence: TGTGCCAGCTCTCAGGGTCCCGGGACTGAAGCTTTCTTT. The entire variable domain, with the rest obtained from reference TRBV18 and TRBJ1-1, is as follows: NAGVMQNPRHLVRRRGQEARLRCSPMKGHSHVYWYRQLPEEGLKFMVYLQKENIIDESGMPKERFSAEFPKEGPSILRIQQVVRGDSAAYFCASSQGPGTEAFFGQGTRLTVV.

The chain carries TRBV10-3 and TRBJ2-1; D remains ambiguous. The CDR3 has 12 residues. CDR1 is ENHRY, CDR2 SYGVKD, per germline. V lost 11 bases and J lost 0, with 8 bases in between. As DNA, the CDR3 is TGTGCCGTCGGTCTCTCCTACAATGAGCAGTTCTTC. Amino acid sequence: CAVGLSYNEQFF.

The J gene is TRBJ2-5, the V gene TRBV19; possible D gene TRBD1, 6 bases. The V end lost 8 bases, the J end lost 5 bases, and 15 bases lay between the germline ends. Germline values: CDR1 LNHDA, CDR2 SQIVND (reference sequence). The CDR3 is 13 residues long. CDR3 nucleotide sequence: TGTGCCAGTCAGGGAAGGGGGTTCGAGACCCAGTACTTC. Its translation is CASQGRGFETQYF.

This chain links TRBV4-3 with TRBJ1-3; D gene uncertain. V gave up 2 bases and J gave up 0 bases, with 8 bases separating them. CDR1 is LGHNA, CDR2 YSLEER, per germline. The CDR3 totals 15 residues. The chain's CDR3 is CASSQQVYSGNTIYF. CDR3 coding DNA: TGCGCCAGCAGCCAACAGGTATACTCTGGAAACACCATATATTTT.

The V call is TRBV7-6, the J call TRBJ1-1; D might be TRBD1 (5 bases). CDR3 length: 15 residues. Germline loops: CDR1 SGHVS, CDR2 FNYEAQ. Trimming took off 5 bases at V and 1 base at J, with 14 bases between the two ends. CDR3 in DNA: TGTGCCAGCAGCCAGCAGGGTTTGGGGAACACTGAAGCTTTCTTT. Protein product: CASSQQGLGNTEAFF.

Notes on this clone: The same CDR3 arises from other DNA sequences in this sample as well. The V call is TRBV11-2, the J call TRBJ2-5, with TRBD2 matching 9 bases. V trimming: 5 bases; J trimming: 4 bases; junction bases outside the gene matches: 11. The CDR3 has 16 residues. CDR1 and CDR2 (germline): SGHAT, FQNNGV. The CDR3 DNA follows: TGTGCCAGCAGCCCTGGGGGCGGGAGGGCCAGAGAGACCCAGTACTTC. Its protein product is CASSPGGGRARETQYF. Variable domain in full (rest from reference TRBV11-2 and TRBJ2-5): EAGVAQSPRYKIIEKRQSVAFWCNPISGHATLYWYQQILGQGPKLLIQFQNNGVVDDSQLPKDRFSAERLKGVDSTLKIQPAKLEDSAVYLCASSPGGGRARETQYFGPGTRLLVL.

CDR3 residues: CASSLVEVGYTF. The CDR3 nucleotides read TGTGCCAGCAGCTTAGTAGAGGTTGGCTACACCTTC. This sequence joins TRBV7-9 and TRBJ1-2, with D unclear. Germline CDR1 reads SEHNR; CDR2 reads FQNEAQ (reference sequence). Trimming removed 1 base at V and 7 bases at J, with 7 bases between. The CDR3 runs 12 residues. The full variable domain, with the rest looked up from reference TRBV7-9 and TRBJ1-2, is DTGVSQNPRHKITKRGQNVTFRCDPISEHNRLYWYRQTLGQGPEFLTYFQNEAQLEKSRLLSDRFSAERPKGSFSTLEIQRTEQGDSAMYLCASSLVEVGYTFGSGTRLTVV.

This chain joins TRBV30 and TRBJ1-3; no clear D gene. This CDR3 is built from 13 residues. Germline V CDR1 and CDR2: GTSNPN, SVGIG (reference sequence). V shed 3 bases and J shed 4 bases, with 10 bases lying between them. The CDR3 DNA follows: TGTGCCTGGAGCATGACCAGGGGAAACACCATATATTTT. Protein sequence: CAWSMTRGNTIYF.

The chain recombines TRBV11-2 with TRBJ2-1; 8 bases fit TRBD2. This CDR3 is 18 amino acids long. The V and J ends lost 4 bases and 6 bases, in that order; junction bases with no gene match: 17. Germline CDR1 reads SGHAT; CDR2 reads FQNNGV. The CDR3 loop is CASSSARKGTSSGNEQFF. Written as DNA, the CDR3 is TGTGCCAGCAGCTCAGCGAGGAAAGGGACTAGTTCGGGCAATGAGCAGTTCTTC.

CDR3 residues: CASSSQRRTGRTEAFF. In DNA, the CDR3 is TGTGCCAGCAGCTCTCAGCGGCGGACAGGGCGAACTGAAGCTTTCTTT. This rearrangement joins TRBV5-8 to TRBJ1-1; 8 nucleotides match TRBD1. This CDR3 has 16 amino acids. In germline, CDR1 is SGHTS, CDR2 YDEGEE. With 3 bases clipped from V and 5 bases from J, the junction kept 12 bases outside the gene matches.

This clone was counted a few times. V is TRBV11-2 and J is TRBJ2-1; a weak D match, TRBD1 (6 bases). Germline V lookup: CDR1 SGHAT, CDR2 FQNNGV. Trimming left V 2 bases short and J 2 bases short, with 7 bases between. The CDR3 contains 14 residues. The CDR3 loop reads CASSLQGPYNEQFF. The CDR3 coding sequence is TGTGCCAGCAGCTTACAGGGGCCCTACAATGAGCAGTTCTTC.

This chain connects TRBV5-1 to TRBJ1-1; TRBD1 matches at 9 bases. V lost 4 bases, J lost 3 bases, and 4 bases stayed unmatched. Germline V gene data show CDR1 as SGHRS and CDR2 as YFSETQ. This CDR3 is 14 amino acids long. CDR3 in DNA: TGCGCCAGCAGCGAGGGACAGGGATACACTGAAGCTTTCTTT. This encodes CASSEGQGYTEAFF.

As DNA, the CDR3 is TGTGCCAGCAGTTACGGCCCCTTAGGGGAAAACTATGGCTACACCTTC. As protein: CASSYGPLGENYGYTF. V usage is TRBV6-5 and J usage is TRBJ1-2; tentatively, D is TRBD1 (5 bases). Trimming stripped 2 bases from V and 2 bases from J, with 15 bases between. CDR1 and CDR2 from the germline V gene are MNHEY and SVGAGI. CDR3 length equals 16 residues.

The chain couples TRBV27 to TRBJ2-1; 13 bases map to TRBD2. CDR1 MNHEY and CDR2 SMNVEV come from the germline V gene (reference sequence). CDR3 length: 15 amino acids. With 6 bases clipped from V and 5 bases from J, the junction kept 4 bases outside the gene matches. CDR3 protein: CASSLGTSGNNEQFF. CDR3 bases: TGTGCCAGCAGCCTCGGGACTAGCGGGAACAATGAGCAGTTCTTC.

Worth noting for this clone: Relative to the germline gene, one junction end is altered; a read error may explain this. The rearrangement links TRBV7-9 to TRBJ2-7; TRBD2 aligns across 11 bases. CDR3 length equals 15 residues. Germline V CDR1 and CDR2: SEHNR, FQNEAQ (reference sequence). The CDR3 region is CSSSPLAGASYEQYF. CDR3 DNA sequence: TGTTCCAGCAGCCCACTAGCGGGGGCTTCGTACGAGCAGTACTTC.

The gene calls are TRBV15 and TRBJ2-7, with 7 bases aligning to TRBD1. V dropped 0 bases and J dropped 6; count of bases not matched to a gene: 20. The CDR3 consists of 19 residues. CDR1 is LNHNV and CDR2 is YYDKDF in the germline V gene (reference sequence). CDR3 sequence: CATSRDSGQESSLAFEQYF. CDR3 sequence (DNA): TGTGCCACCAGCAGAGATAGTGGACAGGAGTCATCTTTGGCGTTCGAGCAGTACTTC.